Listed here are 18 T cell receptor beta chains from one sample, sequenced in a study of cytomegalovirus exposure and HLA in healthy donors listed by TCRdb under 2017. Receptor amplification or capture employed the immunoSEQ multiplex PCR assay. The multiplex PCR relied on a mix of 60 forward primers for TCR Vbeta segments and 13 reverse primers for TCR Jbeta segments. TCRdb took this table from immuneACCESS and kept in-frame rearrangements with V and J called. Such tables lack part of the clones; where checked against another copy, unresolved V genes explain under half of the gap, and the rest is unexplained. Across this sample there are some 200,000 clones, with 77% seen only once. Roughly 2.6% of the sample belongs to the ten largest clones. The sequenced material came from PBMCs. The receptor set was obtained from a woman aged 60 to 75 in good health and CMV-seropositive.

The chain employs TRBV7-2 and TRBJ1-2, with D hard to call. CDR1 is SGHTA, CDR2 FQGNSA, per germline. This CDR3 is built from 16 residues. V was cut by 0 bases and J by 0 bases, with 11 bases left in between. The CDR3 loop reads CASSLAFGVANYGYTF. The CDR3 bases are TGTGCCAGCAGCTTAGCGTTCGGTGTAGCTAACTATGGCTACACCTTC.

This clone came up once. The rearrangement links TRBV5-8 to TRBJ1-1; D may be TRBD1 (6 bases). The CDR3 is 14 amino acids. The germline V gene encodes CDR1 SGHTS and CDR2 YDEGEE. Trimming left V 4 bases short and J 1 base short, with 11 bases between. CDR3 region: CASSRGQPNTEAFF. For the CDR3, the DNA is TGTGCCAGCAGCCGGGGACAACCGAACACTGAAGCTTTCTTT.

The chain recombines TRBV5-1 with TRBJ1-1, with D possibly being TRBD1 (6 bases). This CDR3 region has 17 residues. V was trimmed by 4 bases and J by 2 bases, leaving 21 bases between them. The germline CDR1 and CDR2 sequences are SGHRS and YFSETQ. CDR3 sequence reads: CASSRTAGAARNTEAFF. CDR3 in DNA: TGCGCCAGCAGCCGAACGGCAGGGGCCGCCAGAAACACTGAAGCTTTCTTT.

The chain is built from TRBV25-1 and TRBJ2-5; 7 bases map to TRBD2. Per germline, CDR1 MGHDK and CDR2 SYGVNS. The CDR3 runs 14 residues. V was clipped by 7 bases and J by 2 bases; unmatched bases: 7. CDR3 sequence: CASNRAGAQETQYF. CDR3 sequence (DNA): TGTGCCAGCAATCGGGCGGGAGCTCAAGAGACCCAGTACTTC.

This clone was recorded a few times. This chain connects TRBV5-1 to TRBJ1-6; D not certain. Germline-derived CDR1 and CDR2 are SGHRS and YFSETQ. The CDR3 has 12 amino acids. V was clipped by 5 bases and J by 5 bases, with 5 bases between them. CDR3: CASRQDNSPLHF. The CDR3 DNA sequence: TGCGCCAGCAGGCAGGATAATTCACCCCTCCACTTT. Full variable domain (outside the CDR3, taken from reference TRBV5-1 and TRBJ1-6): KAGVTQTPRYLIKTRGQQVTLSCSPISGHRSVSWYQQTPGQGLQFLFEYFSETQRNKGNFPGRFSGRQFSNSRSEMNVSTLELGDSALYLCASRQDNSPLHFGNGTRLTVT.

In DNA form, the CDR3 reads TGTGCCAGCAGTTTGACTAGTCGCGCAGATACGCAGTATTTT. It is translated as CASSLTSRADTQYF. The gene calls are TRBV6-6 and TRBJ2-3; tentative D call: TRBD2 (6 bases). Between the trimmed V and J ends, which lost 4 bases and 4 bases, there was a span of 12 bases. This CDR3 has 14 residues. In germline, CDR1 is MNHNY, CDR2 SVGAGI (reference sequence).

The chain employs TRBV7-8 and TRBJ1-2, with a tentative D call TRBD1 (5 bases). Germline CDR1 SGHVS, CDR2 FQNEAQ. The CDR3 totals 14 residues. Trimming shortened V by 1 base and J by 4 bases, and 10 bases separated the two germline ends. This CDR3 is CASSLGDSVYGYTF. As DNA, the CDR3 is TGTGCCAGCAGCTTAGGCGACAGCGTCTATGGCTACACCTTC.

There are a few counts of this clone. The CDR3 bases are TGCGCCAGCAGCTCCGAGTGGGTACGGGTGACCTACGAGCAGTACTTC. Translation: CASSSEWVRVTYEQYF. This sequence joins TRBV4-1 and TRBJ2-7; D not certain. The germline V gene has CDR1 MGHRA and CDR2 YSYEKL. The CDR3 runs to 16 residues. The V end was cut by 5 bases, the J end by 2 bases, with 19 bases between.

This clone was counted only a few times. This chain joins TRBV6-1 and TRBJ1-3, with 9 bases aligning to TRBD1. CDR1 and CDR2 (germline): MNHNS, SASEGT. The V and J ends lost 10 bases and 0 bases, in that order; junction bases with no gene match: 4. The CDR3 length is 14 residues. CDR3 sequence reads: CATETGGSGNTIYF. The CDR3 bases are TGTGCCACAGAGACAGGGGGCTCTGGAAACACCATATATTTT.

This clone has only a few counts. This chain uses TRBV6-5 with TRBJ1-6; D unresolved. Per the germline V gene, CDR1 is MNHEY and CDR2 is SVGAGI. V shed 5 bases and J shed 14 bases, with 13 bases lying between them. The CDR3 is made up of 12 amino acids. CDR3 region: CASSLSLGALHF. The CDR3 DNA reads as TGTGCCAGCAGTCTAAGCCTCGGGGCCCTCCACTTT.

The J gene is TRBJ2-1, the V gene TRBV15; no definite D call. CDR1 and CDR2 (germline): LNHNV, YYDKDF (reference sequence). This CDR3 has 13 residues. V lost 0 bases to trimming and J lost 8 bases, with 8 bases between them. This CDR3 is CATSRDRVHEQFF. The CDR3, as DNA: TGTGCCACCAGCAGAGATAGAGTACATGAGCAGTTCTTC. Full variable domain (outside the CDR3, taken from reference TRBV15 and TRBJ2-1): DAMVIQNPRYQVTQFGKPVTLSCSQTLNHNVMYWYQQKSSQAPKLLFHYYDKDFNNEADTPDNFQSRRPNTSFCFLDIRSPGLGDTAMYLCATSRDRVHEQFFGPGTRLTVL.

The CDR3 sequence: CASSGRTNEKLFF. The CDR3 DNA follows: TGTGCCAGCAGCGGCCGGACAAACGAAAAACTGTTTTTT. The chain joins TRBV7-2 to TRBJ1-4, with D maybe TRBD1 (5 bases). V was shortened by 5 bases and J by 8 bases, with 12 bases between the two germline ends. CDR1 SGHTA and CDR2 FQGNSA come from the germline V gene. This CDR3 region has 13 residues.

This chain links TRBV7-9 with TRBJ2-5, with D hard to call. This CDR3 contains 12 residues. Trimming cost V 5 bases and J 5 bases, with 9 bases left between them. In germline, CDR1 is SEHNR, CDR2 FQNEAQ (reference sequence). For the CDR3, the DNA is TGTGCCAGCAGCACAATTACGGAGACCCAGTACTTC. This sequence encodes CASSTITETQYF.

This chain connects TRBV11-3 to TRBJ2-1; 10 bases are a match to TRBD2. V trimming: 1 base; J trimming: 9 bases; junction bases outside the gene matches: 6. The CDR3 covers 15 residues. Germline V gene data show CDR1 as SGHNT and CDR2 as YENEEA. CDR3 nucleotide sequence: TGTGCCAGCAGCTTAGCCCTAGCGGGAGAGGGTGAGCAGTTCTTC. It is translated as CASSLALAGEGEQFF.

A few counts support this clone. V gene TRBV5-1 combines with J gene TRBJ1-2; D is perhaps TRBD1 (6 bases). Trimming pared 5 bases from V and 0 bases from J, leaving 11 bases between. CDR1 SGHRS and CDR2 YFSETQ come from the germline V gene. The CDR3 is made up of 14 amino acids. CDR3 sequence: CASRTGPTNYGYTF. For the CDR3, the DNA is TGCGCCAGCAGGACAGGCCCTACTAACTATGGCTACACCTTC.

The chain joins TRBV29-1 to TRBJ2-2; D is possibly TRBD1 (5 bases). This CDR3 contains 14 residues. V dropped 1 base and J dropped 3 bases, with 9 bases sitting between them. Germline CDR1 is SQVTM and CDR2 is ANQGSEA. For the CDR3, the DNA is TGCAGCGTTGAAGGACAGCTAGACACCGGGGAGCTGTTTTTT. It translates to CSVEGQLDTGELFF.

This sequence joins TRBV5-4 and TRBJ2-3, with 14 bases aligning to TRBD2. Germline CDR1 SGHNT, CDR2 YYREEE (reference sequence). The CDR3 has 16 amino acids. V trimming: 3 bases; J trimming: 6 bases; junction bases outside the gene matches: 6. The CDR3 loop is CASSYRLAGGQDTQYF. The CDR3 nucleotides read TGTGCCAGCAGCTACCGACTAGCGGGGGGGCAGGATACGCAGTATTTT. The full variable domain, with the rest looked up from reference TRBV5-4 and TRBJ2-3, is ETGVTQSPTHLIKTRGQQVTLRCSSQSGHNTVSWYQQALGQGPQFIFQYYREEENGRGNFPPRFSGLQFPNYSSELNVNALELDDSALYLCASSYRLAGGQDTQYFGPGTRLTVL.

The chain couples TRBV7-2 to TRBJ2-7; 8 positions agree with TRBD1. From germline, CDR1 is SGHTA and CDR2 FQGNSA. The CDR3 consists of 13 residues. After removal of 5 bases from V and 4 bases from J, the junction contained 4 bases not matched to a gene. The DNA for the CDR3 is TGTGCCAGCAGCCCAGGACAGGGTTACGAGCAGTACTTC. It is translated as CASSPGQGYEQYF.